The entry below gives a single T cell receptor (beta chain) sequence along with its context. This sample was included in a study of CD8+CD57+ T cells in acquired aplastic anemia. The V and J ends lost 3 bases and 3 bases, in that order; junction bases with no gene match: 14. Germline V gives CDR1 SEHNR, CDR2 FQNEAQ (reference sequence). The CDR3 consists of 18 residues. Genomic DNA served as template for TCR beta VDJ and CDR3 profiling. Each CDR3 protein is one row after TCRdb ran MiXCR on the reads. The sample contains fewer than 200,000 distinct CDR3 sequences, just under 65% of which appear only once.

This chain connects TRBV7-9 to TRBJ1-3; 7 positions agree with TRBD1. The source of this sequence is a human donor in good health. The sample comprised sorted CD4+, CD8+, or CD8+CD57+ T cells (not recorded which) from PBMCs. In nucleotides, the CDR3 is TGTGCCAGCAGCTTGTTCACGGGGATGGGACAGTATGGAAACACCATATATTTT. Translating it yields CASSLFTGMGQYGNTIYF.